Listed below are T cell receptor beta chains from one sample, sequenced in a study of a mutant IDH1 vaccine in newly diagnosed glioma. These receptors have no identified antigens. Only in-frame clones appear in the TCRdb table, and some are missing; sequencing was by immunoSEQ multiplex PCR. The repertoire holds some 35,000 clones, with roughly 76% as singletons. The material sequenced was PBMCs, taken from a glioma patient whose treatment included an IDH1 peptide vaccine. These receptors all stem from a man aged 50 to 59 with glioma. Both conserved end residues are part of each CDR3. A D gene is named only where the DNA matches it firmly. Expanded clones get a size class; other rows say once, few or many, or leave the size out.

CDR3 protein: CATSRGRVNQPQHF
CDR3 DNA: TGTGCCACCAGCAGAGGACGGGTCAATCAGCCCCAGCATTTT
clone size: NA
J gene: TRBJ1-5
V gene: TRBV15
D gene: NA

CDR3 protein: CASSSFRDLKPQHF
CDR3 DNA: TGTGCCAGCAGCTCCTTCAGGGACTTGAAACCCCAGCATTTT
clone size: NA
J gene: TRBJ1-5
V gene: TRBV5-6
D gene: NA

CDR3 protein: CAISFDNEQFF
CDR3 DNA: TGTGCCATCAGCTTTGACAATGAGCAGTTCTTC
clone size: NA
J gene: TRBJ2-1
V gene: TRBV10-3
D gene: NA

CDR3 protein: CASSLGVGGSYEQYF
CDR3 DNA: TGTGCCAGCAGCCTAGGGGTTGGGGGTTCCTACGAGCAGTACTTC
clone size: NA
J gene: TRBJ2-7
V gene: TRBV5-5
D gene: NA

CDR3 protein: CASSRLNELAGGADTQYF
CDR3 DNA: TGTGCCAGCAGCCGCTTGAACGAACTAGCGGGAGGGGCAGATACGCAGTATTTT
clone size: NA
J gene: TRBJ2-3
V gene: TRBV14
D gene: TRBD2

CDR3 protein: CASRQRSTDTQYF
CDR3 DNA: TGTGCCAGCAGACAAAGAAGCACAGATACGCAGTATTTT
clone size: NA
J gene: TRBJ2-3
V gene: TRBV27
D gene: NA

CDR3 protein: CASSFTENSNQPQHF
CDR3 DNA: TGCGCCAGCAGCTTTACAGAGAATAGCAATCAGCCCCAGCATTTT
clone size: few
J gene: TRBJ1-5
V gene: TRBV4-1
D gene: NA

CDR3 protein: CASSRFSGSIDEQYF
CDR3 DNA: TGTGCCAGCTCACGCTTTAGCGGGAGTATCGACGAGCAGTACTTC
clone size: NA
J gene: TRBJ2-7
V gene: TRBV18
D gene: TRBD2

CDR3 protein: CASSPNRGATDEQYF
CDR3 DNA: TGTGCCAGCAGCCCGAACCGGGGGGCGACGGACGAGCAGTACTTC
clone size: NA
J gene: TRBJ2-7
V gene: TRBV7-2
D gene: NA

CDR3 protein: CASSFGLSSYNSPLHF
CDR3 DNA: TGTGCCAGCAGCTTCGGATTAAGCTCCTATAATTCACCCCTCCACTTT
clone size: NA
J gene: TRBJ1-6
V gene: TRBV7-9
D gene: NA

CDR3 protein: CASSRPGHGYTF
CDR3 DNA: TGTGCCAGCAGCCGACCAGGGCATGGCTACACCTTC
clone size: NA
J gene: TRBJ1-2
V gene: TRBV14
D gene: NA

CDR3 protein: CASGLRSDPPQHF
CDR3 DNA: TGTGCTAGTGGTTTGCGGAGTGATCCGCCCCAGCATTTT
clone size: NA
J gene: TRBJ1-5
V gene: TRBV12-5
D gene: NA

CDR3 protein: CASSPGGRLAKNIQYF
CDR3 DNA: TGCGCCAGCAGCCCTGGGGGGAGGCTAGCCAAAAACATTCAGTACTTC
clone size: NA
J gene: TRBJ2-4
V gene: TRBV4-1
D gene: NA

CDR3 protein: CASSPGGQLYEQYF
CDR3 DNA: TGTGCCAGTAGTCCTGGGGGACAGCTGTACGAGCAGTACTTC
clone size: NA
J gene: TRBJ2-7
V gene: TRBV19
D gene: TRBD1

CDR3 protein: CASRPGQGEETQYF
CDR3 DNA: TGTGCCAGTAGACCGGGACAGGGGGAAGAGACCCAGTACTTC
clone size: NA
J gene: TRBJ2-5
V gene: TRBV19
D gene: TRBD1

CDR3 protein: CASSLSGRLTGNTIYF
CDR3 DNA: TGTGCCAGCAGTTTGTCAGGCCGATTGACTGGAAACACCATATATTTT
clone size: NA
J gene: TRBJ1-3
V gene: TRBV28
D gene: NA

CDR3 protein: CASSSDGYGYTF
CDR3 DNA: TGTGCCAGCAGCTCGGACGGATATGGCTACACCTTC
clone size: NA
J gene: TRBJ1-2
V gene: TRBV7-6
D gene: NA

CDR3 protein: CASSAGPEGSEQFF
CDR3 DNA: TGTGCCAGCAGTGCAGGGCCGGAAGGGAGTGAGCAGTTCTTC
clone size: few
J gene: TRBJ2-1
V gene: TRBV6-4
D gene: NA

CDR3 protein: CASSLTLAGGAKGQYF
CDR3 DNA: TGTGCCAGCAGCCTCACCCTAGCGGGAGGGGCTAAGGGGCAGTACTTC
clone size: NA
J gene: TRBJ2-7
V gene: TRBV11-2
D gene: TRBD2

CDR3 protein: CASISDRISYEQYF
CDR3 DNA: TGTGCCAGCATTTCCGACAGGATTTCCTACGAGCAGTACTTC
clone size: NA
J gene: TRBJ2-7
V gene: TRBV6-1
D gene: NA

CDR3 protein: CASRDSLYEQYF
CDR3 DNA: TGTGCCAGCCGGGACAGCTTATACGAGCAGTACTTC
clone size: once
J gene: TRBJ2-7
V gene: TRBV28
D gene: TRBD1

CDR3 protein: CASSIQGREETQYF
CDR3 DNA: TGTGCCAGCAGTATACAGGGGAGGGAAGAGACCCAGTACTTC
clone size: NA
J gene: TRBJ2-5
V gene: TRBV2
D gene: NA

CDR3 protein: CASSFRTGMNTEAFF
CDR3 DNA: TGTGCCAGTAGTTTTAGGACAGGAATGAACACTGAAGCTTTCTTT
clone size: NA
J gene: TRBJ1-1
V gene: TRBV19
D gene: TRBD1

CDR3 protein: CASSPAEGYNEQFF
CDR3 DNA: TGCGCCAGCAGCCCGGCGGAGGGCTACAATGAGCAGTTCTTC
clone size: NA
J gene: TRBJ2-1
V gene: TRBV4-3
D gene: NA

CDR3 protein: CASRDTGNYQPQHF
CDR3 DNA: TGTGCCAGCAGAGATACAGGGAATTATCAGCCCCAGCATTTT
clone size: NA
J gene: TRBJ1-5
V gene: TRBV27
D gene: NA

CDR3 protein: CASSLHISFSTDTQYF
CDR3 DNA: TGTGCCAGCAGTTTACACATTTCCTTTAGCACAGATACGCAGTATTTT
clone size: few
J gene: TRBJ2-3
V gene: TRBV27
D gene: NA

CDR3 protein: CATSPSGRVNEQFF
CDR3 DNA: TGTGCCACCTCGCCTAGCGGGAGGGTCAATGAGCAGTTCTTC
clone size: NA
J gene: TRBJ2-1
V gene: TRBV11-2
D gene: TRBD2

CDR3 protein: CASSPRASYEQYF
CDR3 DNA: TGTGCCAGCAGCCCTCGGGCCTCCTACGAGCAGTACTTC
clone size: NA
J gene: TRBJ2-7
V gene: TRBV28
D gene: NA

CDR3 protein: CASSGGRGNTDTQYF
CDR3 DNA: TGTGCCAGCTCAGGCGGGCGCGGGAACACAGATACGCAGTATTTT
clone size: NA
J gene: TRBJ2-3
V gene: TRBV18
D gene: NA

CDR3 protein: CSVGVAGPYEQYF
CDR3 DNA: TGCAGCGTGGGGGTAGCGGGGCCCTACGAGCAGTACTTC
clone size: NA
J gene: TRBJ2-7
V gene: TRBV29-1
D gene: TRBD2

CDR3 protein: CASRLFPIYGYTF
CDR3 DNA: TGTGCCAGCCGACTCTTTCCTATCTATGGCTACACCTTC
clone size: NA
J gene: TRBJ1-2
V gene: TRBV5-6
D gene: NA

CDR3 protein: CASHGTGNTEAFF
CDR3 DNA: TGTGCCTCCCACGGGACGGGCAACACTGAAGCTTTCTTT
clone size: NA
J gene: TRBJ1-1
V gene: TRBV30
D gene: NA

CDR3 protein: CASSQGQTFAFF
CDR3 DNA: TGTGCCAGCAGCCAGGGACAGACTTTCGCTTTCTTT
clone size: NA
J gene: TRBJ1-1
V gene: TRBV14
D gene: TRBD1

CDR3 protein: CASSIGGTDQETQYF
CDR3 DNA: TGTGCCAGCAGTATAGGGGGGACGGACCAAGAGACCCAGTACTTC
clone size: NA
J gene: TRBJ2-5
V gene: TRBV7-7
D gene: NA

CDR3 protein: CASSLGTAISGNTIYF
CDR3 DNA: TGCGCCAGCAGCCTTGGGACAGCGATCTCTGGAAACACCATATATTTT
clone size: once
J gene: TRBJ1-3
V gene: TRBV4-1
D gene: TRBD1

CDR3 protein: CSGTGQGQDTQYF
CDR3 DNA: TGCAGCGGAACGGGACAGGGACAAGATACGCAGTATTTT
clone size: NA
J gene: TRBJ2-3
V gene: TRBV29-1
D gene: TRBD1

CDR3 protein: CATSRGGQGRNEQYF
CDR3 DNA: TGTGCCACCAGCAGAGGAGGGCAGGGGAGGAACGAGCAGTACTTC
clone size: NA
J gene: TRBJ2-7
V gene: TRBV15
D gene: NA

CDR3 protein: CASSLRGANQPQHF
CDR3 DNA: TGTGCCAGCAGTTTAAGAGGGGCGAATCAGCCCCAGCATTTT
clone size: once
J gene: TRBJ1-5
V gene: TRBV27
D gene: NA

CDR3 protein: CASSSTGGAGEKLFF
CDR3 DNA: TGTGCCAGCAGTTCCACAGGGGGCGCGGGTGAAAAACTGTTTTTT
clone size: once
J gene: TRBJ1-4
V gene: TRBV28
D gene: TRBD1

CDR3 protein: CASSGYRGKQYF
CDR3 DNA: TGTGCCAGCAGCGGATACAGGGGCAAGCAGTACTTC
clone size: NA
J gene: TRBJ2-7
V gene: TRBV9
D gene: TRBD1

CDR3 protein: CASRSSISSDTQYF
CDR3 DNA: TGTGCCAGCAGAAGCTCCATTAGCTCAGATACGCAGTATTTT
clone size: NA
J gene: TRBJ2-3
V gene: TRBV6-6
D gene: NA

CDR3 protein: CASSLRDYGYTF
CDR3 DNA: TGTGCCAGCAGCCTTCGGGACTATGGCTACACCTTC
clone size: NA
J gene: TRBJ1-2
V gene: TRBV11-2
D gene: NA

CDR3 protein: CASRSLRDTQYF
CDR3 DNA: TGTGCCAGTAGAAGTTTACGGGATACGCAGTATTTT
clone size: NA
J gene: TRBJ2-3
V gene: TRBV19
D gene: NA

CDR3 protein: CASSLGQFLTEAFF
CDR3 DNA: TGTGCCAGCAGCCTGGGACAGTTTCTCACTGAAGCTTTCTTT
clone size: NA
J gene: TRBJ1-1
V gene: TRBV7-2
D gene: TRBD1

CDR3 protein: CASSSAYEQYF
CDR3 DNA: TGTGCCAGCAGCTCCGCCTACGAGCAGTACTTC
clone size: NA
J gene: TRBJ2-7
V gene: TRBV7-2
D gene: NA

CDR3 protein: CASSEAGNQPQHF
CDR3 DNA: TGTGCCAGTAGTGAGGCGGGGAATCAGCCCCAGCATTTT
clone size: NA
J gene: TRBJ1-5
V gene: TRBV19
D gene: NA